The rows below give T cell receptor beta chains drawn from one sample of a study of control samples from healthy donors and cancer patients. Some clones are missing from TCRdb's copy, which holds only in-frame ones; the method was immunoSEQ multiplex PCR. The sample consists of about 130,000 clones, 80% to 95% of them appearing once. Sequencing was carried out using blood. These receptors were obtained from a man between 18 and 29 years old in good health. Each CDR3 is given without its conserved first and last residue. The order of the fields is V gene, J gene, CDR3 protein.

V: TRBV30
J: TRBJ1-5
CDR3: AWSRGLSGEAQH

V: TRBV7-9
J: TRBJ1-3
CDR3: ASTARGGERTGNTIY

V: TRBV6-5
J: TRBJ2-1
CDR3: ASSLAGGHYNEQF

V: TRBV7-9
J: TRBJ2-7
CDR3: ASTLEGGSSYEQY

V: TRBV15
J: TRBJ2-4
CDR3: ATSRDGAGAGNIQY

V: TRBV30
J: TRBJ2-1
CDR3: AWSDYWEQF

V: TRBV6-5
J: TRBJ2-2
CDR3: ASRAGGGHWELF

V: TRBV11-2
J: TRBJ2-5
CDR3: ASSLGRDLTQY

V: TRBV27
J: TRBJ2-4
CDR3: ASSLLAGGPGKNIQY

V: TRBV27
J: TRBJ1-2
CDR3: ASSSTGNYGYT

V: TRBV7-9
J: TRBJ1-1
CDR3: ASSLSEGGTEAF

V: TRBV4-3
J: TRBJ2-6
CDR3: ASSQDWQSGANVLT

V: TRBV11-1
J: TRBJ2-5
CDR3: ASSPTSGVYQETQY

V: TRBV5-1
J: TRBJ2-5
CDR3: ASSRDRLSTQY

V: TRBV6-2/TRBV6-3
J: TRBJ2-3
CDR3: ASSSTTSGSRQDTQY

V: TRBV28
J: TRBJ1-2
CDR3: ASLPGGYSKGQGAGGYT

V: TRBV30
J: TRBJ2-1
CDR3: AWTEVAGGPSEQF

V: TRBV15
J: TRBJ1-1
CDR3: ATSGYQGVNTEAF

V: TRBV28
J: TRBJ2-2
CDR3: ASSPPRGGTGELF

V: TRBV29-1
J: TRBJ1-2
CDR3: SVDDSRFSYGYT

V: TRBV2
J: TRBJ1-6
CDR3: ASSDQGSPLH

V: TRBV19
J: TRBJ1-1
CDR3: ASSPNYEAF

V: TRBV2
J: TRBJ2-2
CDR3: ASSETGTGIAGELF

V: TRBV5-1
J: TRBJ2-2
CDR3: ASSTGQTTGELF

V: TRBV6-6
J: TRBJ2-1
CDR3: ASSGSGGRSVDEQF

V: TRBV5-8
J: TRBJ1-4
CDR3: ASSVTGGAGTNEKLF

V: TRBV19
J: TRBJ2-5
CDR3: ASSIVGREVTQY

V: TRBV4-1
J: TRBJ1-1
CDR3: ASSQERVRNTEAF

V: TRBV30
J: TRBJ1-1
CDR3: AWATERDTEAF

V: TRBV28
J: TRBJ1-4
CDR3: ASSVQGLNEKLF

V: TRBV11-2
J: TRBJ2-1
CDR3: ASITVGTGFNEQF

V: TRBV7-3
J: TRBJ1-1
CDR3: ASSLSGGNTEAF

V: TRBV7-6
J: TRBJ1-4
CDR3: ASSPLQGATSQATNEKLF

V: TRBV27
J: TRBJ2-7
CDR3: ASSDRGLGYEQY

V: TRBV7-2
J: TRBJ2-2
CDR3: ASSPRLADYTGELF

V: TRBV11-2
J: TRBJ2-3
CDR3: ASSWSSGGTDTQY

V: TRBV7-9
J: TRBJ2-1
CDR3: ASSSGTTSYNEQF

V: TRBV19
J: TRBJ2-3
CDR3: ASSIRGLAGFTDTQY

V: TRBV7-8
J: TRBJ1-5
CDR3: ASGQGGQPQH

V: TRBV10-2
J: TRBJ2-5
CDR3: ASGARAGGETQY

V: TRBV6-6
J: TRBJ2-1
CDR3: ASRMTSGRARNEQF

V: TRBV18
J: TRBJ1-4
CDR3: ASSRGTGGREKLF

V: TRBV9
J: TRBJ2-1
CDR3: ASSPGLALYNEQF

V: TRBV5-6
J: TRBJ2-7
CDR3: ASSRRVSRYEQY

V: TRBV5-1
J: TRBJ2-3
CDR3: ASSLAQITDTQY

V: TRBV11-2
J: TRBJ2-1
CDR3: ASSLGSGGGGFEQF

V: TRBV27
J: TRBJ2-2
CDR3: ASSYRGSGRAGELF

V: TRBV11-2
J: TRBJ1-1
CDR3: ASSLTEGGNTEAF

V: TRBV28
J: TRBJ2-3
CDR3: ASSLSHTDTQY

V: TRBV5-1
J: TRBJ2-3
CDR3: ASSSRDRGRTDTQY

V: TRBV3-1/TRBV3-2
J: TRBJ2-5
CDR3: ASSPAAAYQEAQY